These 18 T cell receptor beta chains originate from one sample sequenced in a study of T cells in Graves' hyperthyroidism and ophthalmopathy. The source material, RNA transcripts, was used to amplify TCR beta CDR3 regions. RT-PCR in the first round (using the HTBI primer set) targeted the TCR CDR3. TCRdb re-derived calls from the multiplex PCR reads in MiXCR, one entry per CDR3 protein. The table shows some 530,000 distinct CDR3 sequences, with 22% occurring only once. The material sequenced was blood. The receptors shown here come from a woman between 70 and 85 years old with Graves' ophthalmopathy.

The table lists this clonotype with a few counts. V and J are TRBV10-3 and TRBJ1-5; D is unclear. CDR1 is ENHRY and CDR2 is SYGVKD in the germline V gene. Trimming pared 2 bases from V and 0 bases from J, leaving 8 bases between. The CDR3 spans 15 residues. The CDR3 region has the DNA TGTGCCATCAGTGAGACCCGGTCTAGCAATCAGCCCCAGCATTTT. Translated: CAISETRSSNQPQHF.

This clonotype came up a few times. The chain combines TRBV10-3 with TRBJ2-3; perhaps TRBD2 as D (5 bases). CDR1 and CDR2 from the germline V gene are ENHRY and SYGVKD. V was clipped by 6 bases and J by 1 base, with 11 bases between them. This CDR3 contains 14 residues. CDR3 in amino acids: CAISQDGGTDTQYF. CDR3 DNA sequence: TGTGCCATCAGCCAGGACGGGGGCACAGATACGCAGTATTTT.

This clonotype was counted only a few times. V and J are TRBV18 and TRBJ1-1; no definite D call. This CDR3 region has 11 residues. Per the germline V gene, CDR1 is KGHSH and CDR2 is LQKENI. V was pared by 2 bases and J by 10 bases, with 8 bases between. The CDR3 DNA reads TGTGCCAGCTCACCAGACTTTGGAGCTTTCTTT. Its translation: CASSPDFGAFF.

V usage is TRBV11-2 and J usage is TRBJ2-7; a weak D match, TRBD1 (6 bases). Per the germline V gene, CDR1 is SGHAT and CDR2 is FQNNGV. V shed 8 bases and J shed 2 bases, with 10 bases lying between them. This CDR3 comprises 12 residues. The CDR3 here is CASGGSPYEQYF. The CDR3 nucleotides are TGTGCCAGCGGGGGCAGCCCCTACGAGCAGTACTTC.

This clonotype has only a few counts. The chain couples TRBV20-1 to TRBJ1-1; no firm D call. Trimming cost V 0 bases and J 8 bases, with 10 bases left between them. The CDR3 has 12 amino acids. Germline CDR1 is DFQATT and CDR2 is SNEGSKA (reference sequence). The CDR3 spells CSARDSAEEAFF. The CDR3 DNA reads as TGCAGTGCTAGAGATAGCGCGGAGGAAGCTTTCTTT.

In its sample, this clonotype was seen many times. The chain carries TRBV6-6 and TRBJ1-1; D perhaps matches TRBD1 (6 bases). The CDR3 consists of 14 residues. Trimming left V 0 bases short and J 2 bases short, with 7 bases between. Germline V gene lookup returns CDR1 MNHNY and CDR2 SVGAGI (reference sequence). As DNA, the CDR3 is TGTGCCAGCAGTTACTCGGGGACAAACACTGAAGCTTTCTTT. It specifies CASSYSGTNTEAFF.

This clonotype showed up many times. The chain couples TRBV10-3 to TRBJ2-7; 10 positions agree with TRBD2. V dropped 3 bases and J dropped 1; count of bases not matched to a gene: 9. CDR3 length: 17 amino acids. Germline assignment: CDR1 ENHRY and CDR2 SYGVKD. The CDR3: CAISETYSGRYSYEQYF. The CDR3 nucleotides read TGTGCCATCAGTGAAACTTATAGCGGGAGGTATTCCTACGAGCAGTACTTC.

This sequence joins TRBV20-1 and TRBJ1-6; TRBD1 agrees at 7 bases. CDR3 size: 13 residues. With 5 bases clipped from V and 11 bases from J, the junction kept 9 bases outside the gene matches. The V gene's germline CDR1 is DFQATT and CDR2 SNEGSKA (reference sequence). This CDR3 is CSAQQGRSTPLHF. The CDR3 DNA reads TGCAGTGCTCAACAGGGGAGGTCGACACCCCTCCACTTT.

As to this clonotype: The junction shows a germline mismatch at one end, possibly a read error. The V call is TRBV7-7, the J call TRBJ2-5; D not certain. This CDR3 is 13 amino acids long. CDR1 is SSHAT and CDR2 is FNYEAQ in the germline V gene (reference sequence). Here the CDR3 reads CASSFSLQETQYF. CDR3 in DNA: TGTGCTAGCAGCTTCTCTCTCCAAGAGACCCAGTACTTC. Full variable domain (missing parts from reference TRBV7-7 and TRBJ2-5): GAGVSQSPRYKVTKRGQDVTLRCDPISSHATLYWYQQALGQGPEFLTYFNYEAQPDKSGLPSDRFSAERPEGSISTLTIQRTEQRDSAMYRCASSFSLQETQYFGPGTRLLVL.

V is TRBV9 and J is TRBJ2-3; 11 bases are a match to TRBD1. Germline CDR1 is SGDLS and CDR2 is YYNGEE. With V trimmed by 1 base and J by 4 bases, 5 bases remained unmatched. This CDR3 region has 16 residues. The CDR3 DNA reads TGTGCCAGCAGCGTATCCGGGACAGGGGGTTCAGATACGCAGTATTTT. Residues: CASSVSGTGGSDTQYF. Looking up the rest from reference TRBV9 and TRBJ2-3 gives the full variable domain: DSGVTQTPKHLITATGQRVTLRCSPRSGDLSVYWYQQSLDQGLQFLIQYYNGEERAKGNILERFSAQQFPDLHSELNLSSLELGDSALYFCASSVSGTGGSDTQYFGPGTRLTVL.

This clonotype was observed a few times. CDR3 sequence: CACWRRTEAFF. Written as DNA, the CDR3 is TGTGCCTGCTGGAGGAGGACTGAAGCTTTCTTT. The chain carries TRBV6-1 and TRBJ1-1; no firm D call. V lost 11 bases and J 5 bases, leaving 12 bases between the germline ends. Germline loops: CDR1 MNHNS, CDR2 SASEGT. CDR3 length: 11 residues.

This clonotype has at least ten counts. The chain links TRBV3-1 to TRBJ2-3; 16 bases map to TRBD2. V shed 4 bases, J shed 3 bases, and the junction held 4 bases outside the gene matches. Germline V gives CDR1 LGHDT, CDR2 YNNKEL (reference sequence). The CDR3 is made up of 17 amino acids. The CDR3 DNA reads TGTGCCAGCAGCCTGGGACTAGCGGGAGGGCCGACAGATACGCAGTATTTT. Translated: CASSLGLAGGPTDTQYF.

Details on this clonotype: A much bigger clone sits one base away, suggesting this may be a read error. The chain couples TRBV6-1 to TRBJ2-1; 12 nucleotides align to TRBD2. Germline V gene sequence: CDR1 MNHNS, CDR2 SASEGT. CDR3 size: 15 residues. CDR3 sequence (DNA): TGTGCCAGCAGCAAGACTAGCGGGAGTCTGAATGGGCAGTTCTTC. Translation gives CASSKTSGSLNGQFF.

This chain connects TRBV7-3 to TRBJ2-3, with D perhaps TRBD2 (6 bases). The V end lost 5 bases, the J end lost 5 bases, and 23 bases lay between the germline ends. CDR1 SGHTA and CDR2 FQGTGA come from the germline V gene. The CDR3 runs to 17 residues. Here the CDR3 reads CASSPTPGPGGGDTQYF. The DNA of the CDR3 is TGTGCCAGCAGCCCCACTCCGGGCCCTGGGGGAGGAGATACGCAGTATTTT.

This clonotype has at least ten counts. This rearrangement joins TRBV28 to TRBJ2-7; 10 positions agree with TRBD2. The CDR3 totals 15 residues. Germline loops: CDR1 MDHEN, CDR2 SYDVKM. J was trimmed by 3 bases and V by 5 bases; bases with no gene match: 7. The CDR3 DNA follows: TGTGCCAGCAGTCAACAAAGCGGGAGGGGCTACGAGCAGTACTTC. Translation: CASSQQSGRGYEQYF.

This chain uses TRBV3-1 with TRBJ2-1; TRBD2 matches 7 bases. The CDR3 is 17 residues long. The junction had 13 bases not matched to a gene; V was cut back by 5 bases and J by 3 bases. Germline V gene data show CDR1 as LGHDT and CDR2 as YNNKEL (reference sequence). CDR3 region: CASSAGSGIAGYNEQFF. The DNA of the CDR3 is TGTGCCAGCAGCGCCGGGTCGGGAATAGCGGGCTACAATGAGCAGTTCTTC.

The J gene is TRBJ1-5, the V gene TRBV2, with D perhaps TRBD1 (5 bases). Per germline, CDR1 SNHLY and CDR2 FYNNEI. V gave up 4 bases and J gave up 0 bases, with 10 bases separating them. This CDR3 is built from 15 residues. CDR3 nucleotide sequence: TGTGCCAGCAGTGGGAGGGGCCCTAGCAATCAGCCCCAGCATTTT. This sequence encodes CASSGRGPSNQPQHF.

The chain combines TRBV7-2 with TRBJ2-7; D is uncertain. Trimming stripped 0 bases from V and 3 bases from J, with 12 bases between. The CDR3 totals 15 residues. Germline V gene sequence: CDR1 SGHTA, CDR2 FQGNSA. The CDR3 region has the DNA TGTGCCAGCAGCTTAGCGAGTGAAACCTTCTACGAGCAGTACTTC. This sequence encodes CASSLASETFYEQYF. Looking up the rest from reference TRBV7-2 and TRBJ2-7 gives the full variable domain: GAGVSQSPSNKVTEKGKDVELRCDPISGHTALYWYRQSLGQGLEFLIYFQGNSAPDKSGLPSDRFSAERTGGSVSTLTIQRTQQEDSAVYLCASSLASETFYEQYFGPGTRLTVT.